The source of this TCR beta chain is a study of esophageal squamous cell carcinoma under preoperative chemotherapy. On the study more broadly: TCR repertoires were profiled from both peripheral blood T cells and tumor-infiltrating lymphocytes. Study results and caveats: After paclitaxel-nedaplatin, abundant clones were more likely to contract than amplify.

The CDR3 contains 15 residues. Germline V CDR1 and CDR2: ENHRY, SYGVKD. The V end lost 4 bases, the J end lost 3 bases, and 15 bases lay between the germline ends. The sample's time point: after preoperative PTX-NDP chemotherapy. Before surgery, patients were given preoperative paclitaxel-nedaplatin chemotherapy. From the PCR reads, TCRdb called clonotypes with MiXCR, one entry per CDR3 protein. The table includes about 1,300 distinct CDR3 sequences, roughly 27% detected once. Comment on this clonotype: Its antigen is unidentified.

The chain joins TRBV10-3 to TRBJ1-1; D gene unclear. The TCR was taken from a human donor with esophageal squamous cell carcinoma. The donor label of this sample is uncertain. Collection took place from a patient given preoperative chemotherapy. As DNA, the CDR3 is TGTGCCATCAGTGGGTCCGGAGCAGCCGACACTGAAGCTTTCTTT. This gives the protein CAISGSGAADTEAFF.